These T cell receptor beta chains were read from a single sample in a study of blood T cell repertoires in COVID-19. Generated by immunoSEQ multiplex PCR, the TCRdb table keeps only in-frame clones and is missing some. The data show around 260,000 clones, about 93% seen once. The specimen was PBMCs or T cells enriched from blood (not recorded which). The receptor set was obtained from a woman aged 30 to 39 who had recovered from COVID-19. The CDR3 runs from the conserved cysteine through the conserved F or W. The order of the fields is CDR3 length, V gene, J gene, D gene, clone size, CDR3 protein, CDR3 DNA. D genes are given only for firm matches. Size values are once, few and many counts, or a class for expanded clones, and some rows have none.

15	TRBV9	TRBJ1-4	NA	NA	CASSVGTASNEKLFF	TGTGCCAGCAGCGTAGGGACAGCCAGTAATGAAAAACTGTTTTTT
15	TRBV7-2	TRBJ2-5	NA	NA	CASSLGGSVQETQYF	TGTGCCAGCAGCTTAGGAGGGTCGGTCCAAGAGACCCAGTACTTC
15	TRBV19	TRBJ1-2	TRBD1	once	CASSIRTGANYGYTF	TGTGCCAGTAGTATCCGGACAGGAGCTAACTATGGCTACACCTTC
16	TRBV19	TRBJ2-2	TRBD1	NA	CASSITQGANTGELFF	TGTGCCAGTAGTATCACACAGGGGGCGAACACCGGGGAGCTGTTTTTT
16	TRBV19	TRBJ1-5	TRBD1	NA	CASSIEQGAVNQPQHF	TGTGCCAGTAGTATAGAACAGGGGGCCGTCAATCAGCCCCAGCATTTT
15	TRBV24-1	TRBJ2-2	TRBD1	NA	CATSVTGLGTGELFF	TGTGCCACCAGTGTGACAGGGTTGGGGACCGGGGAGCTGTTTTTT
13	TRBV7-8	TRBJ2-7	NA	NA	CASSPDNSYEQYF	TGTGCCAGCAGTCCGGACAACTCCTACGAGCAGTACTTC
14	TRBV7-9	TRBJ2-7	TRBD1	NA	CASSLSDRADEQYF	TGTGCCAGCAGCTTAAGCGACAGGGCGGACGAGCAGTACTTC
14	TRBV6-5	TRBJ2-1	TRBD2	NA	CASSTGTSGNEQFF	TGTGCCAGCAGTACTGGGACTAGCGGAAATGAGCAGTTCTTC
13	TRBV19	TRBJ1-5	NA	NA	CASSTQGRQPQHF	TGTGCCAGTAGTACACAGGGAAGGCAGCCCCAGCATTTT
13	TRBV12-3/TRBV12-4	TRBJ2-5	TRBD1	once	CASRRGQEETQYF	TGTGCCAGCAGACGGGGACAGGAAGAGACCCAGTACTTC
14	TRBV7-9	TRBJ1-1	NA	NA	CASSLGGGDTEAFF	TGTGCCAGCAGCTTAGGAGGGGGGGACACTGAAGCTTTCTTT
20	TRBV6-6	TRBJ1-2	TRBD1	once	CASSLGQGEGYRRNLYGYTF	TGTGCCAGCAGTCTAGGACAGGGAGAAGGGTACCGTCGGAACTTATATGGCTACACCTTC
17	TRBV28	TRBJ2-1	TRBD2	NA	CASSFKGLAEPYNEQFF	TGTGCCAGCAGTTTTAAGGGACTAGCGGAACCATACAATGAGCAGTTCTTC
13	TRBV11-1	TRBJ2-7	TRBD1	NA	CASSQDRGNEQYF	TGTGCCAGCAGCCAAGACAGGGGCAACGAGCAGTACTTC
14	TRBV7-2	TRBJ2-3	NA	once	CASSLYPLADTQYF	TGTGCCAGCAGCCTCTATCCCTTAGCAGATACGCAGTATTTT
15	TRBV10-3	TRBJ2-7	NA	NA	CAISESGGEPYEQYF	TGTGCCATCAGTGAGTCGGGCGGGGAGCCCTACGAGCAGTACTTC
16	TRBV18	TRBJ1-2	NA	NA	CASSPIVTDYNYGYTF	TGTGCCAGCTCACCAATAGTTACAGACTATAACTATGGCTACACCTTC
16	TRBV5-1	TRBJ1-4	NA	NA	CASSRLGHPGDEKLFF	TGCGCCAGCAGCCGGCTGGGACACCCAGGGGATGAAAAACTGTTTTTT
16	TRBV7-8	TRBJ1-4	TRBD1	NA	CASSQTPGQGGEKLFF	TGTGCCAGCAGCCAAACTCCGGGACAGGGGGGTGAAAAACTGTTTTTT
14	TRBV19	TRBJ1-6	NA	NA	CASSGTGGNSPLHF	TGTGCCAGTAGTGGTACCGGAGGGAACTCACCCCTCCACTTT
16	TRBV4-3	TRBJ2-3	NA	NA	CASSQVTLGEADTQYF	TGCGCCAGCAGCCAAGTAACCCTTGGAGAGGCAGATACGCAGTATTTT
14	TRBV5-6	TRBJ1-3	NA	NA	CASSPGREMDTIYF	TGTGCCAGCAGCCCCGGACGGGAAATGGACACCATATATTTT
15	TRBV2	TRBJ1-2	NA	once	CASSETLDSNYGYTF	TGTGCCAGCAGTGAAACGTTAGACTCTAACTATGGCTACACCTTC
17	TRBV4-3	TRBJ1-6	NA	NA	CASSQDRFEGRGSPLHF	TGCGCCAGCAGCCAAGATCGATTTGAAGGAAGAGGTTCACCCCTCCACTTT
14	TRBV19	TRBJ2-3	NA	NA	CASMAGGRTDTQYF	TGTGCCAGTATGGCTGGAGGGAGAACAGATACGCAGTATTTT
13	TRBV28	TRBJ2-7	NA	NA	CASSLGQSYEQYF	TGTGCCAGCAGTTTAGGGCAGTCCTACGAGCAGTACTTC
15	TRBV11-2	TRBJ2-1	TRBD2	NA	CASRPTSGSYNEQFF	TGTGCCAGCAGACCGACTAGCGGGAGTTACAATGAGCAGTTCTTC
16	TRBV28	TRBJ1-3	NA	NA	CASSLQGSLSGNTIYF	TGTGCCAGCAGTTTGCAGGGATCCCTCTCTGGAAACACCATATATTTT
17	TRBV4-2	TRBJ2-1	TRBD2	NA	CASSQDLAGVSYNEQFF	TGTGCCAGCAGCCAAGATCTTGCGGGAGTGTCCTACAATGAGCAGTTCTTC
16	TRBV28	TRBJ1-2	TRBD1	NA	CASTQFSDRFNYGYTF	TGTGCCAGCACCCAATTCTCGGACAGGTTTAACTATGGCTACACCTTC
14	TRBV27	TRBJ1-2	NA	NA	CASSFAGEIYGYTF	TGTGCCAGCAGTTTTGCCGGGGAGATATATGGCTACACCTTC
15	TRBV6-1	TRBJ2-1	TRBD1	NA	CASSDDRGPTNEQFF	TGTGCCAGCAGTGATGACAGGGGGCCCACCAATGAGCAGTTCTTC
16	TRBV3-1/TRBV3-2	TRBJ2-1	NA	NA	CASSQVPTSSYNEQFF	TGTGCCAGCAGCCAAGTGCCGACTAGCTCCTACAATGAGCAGTTCTTC
11	TRBV20-1	TRBJ2-7	NA	NA	CGTSIGYEQYF	TGCGGTACTAGTATCGGGTACGAGCAGTACTTC
16	TRBV7-2	TRBJ1-2	NA	NA	CASSTEGRGPSYGYTF	TGTGCCAGCAGCACCGAAGGGAGAGGGCCTTCCTATGGCTACACCTTC
18	TRBV25-1	TRBJ1-2	NA	NA	CASSAQWAGVSPHYGYTF	TGTGCCAGCAGTGCCCAATGGGCAGGGGTCTCGCCCCACTATGGCTACACCTTC
16	TRBV19	TRBJ2-1	TRBD2	NA	CASSSLLAGQNNEQFF	TGTGCCAGTAGTTCTTTACTAGCGGGCCAAAACAATGAGCAGTTCTTC
15	TRBV6-5	TRBJ2-7	TRBD2	NA	CASSSGLAVSYEQYF	TGTGCCAGCAGTTCCGGACTAGCGGTTTCCTACGAGCAGTACTTC
14	TRBV19	TRBJ1-1	TRBD1	once	CASRDRPMNTEAFF	TGTGCCAGTCGGGACAGACCCATGAACACTGAAGCTTTCTTT
19	TRBV12-2	TRBJ2-2	NA	NA	CASRGKPHTGTGGHGELFF	TGTGCAAGTCGCGGGAAGCCACACACCGGGACAGGAGGTCACGGGGAGCTGTTTTTT
16	TRBV18	TRBJ2-1	TRBD1	NA	CASSILGTGEEDEQFF	TGTGCCAGCTCAATATTAGGGACAGGGGAAGAGGATGAGCAGTTCTTC
15	TRBV7-2	TRBJ2-1	NA	NA	CATSTWGQSYNEQFF	TGTGCCACTTCAACGTGGGGGCAGTCCTACAATGAGCAGTTCTTC
16	TRBV28	TRBJ1-5	NA	NA	CASSPTGAMGNQPQHF	TGTGCCAGCAGTCCCACAGGTGCCATGGGCAATCAGCCCCAGCATTTT
11	TRBV4-1	TRBJ2-1	TRBD1	NA	CASSQGQGRFF	TGCGCCAGCAGCCAGGGACAGGGTCGGTTCTTC